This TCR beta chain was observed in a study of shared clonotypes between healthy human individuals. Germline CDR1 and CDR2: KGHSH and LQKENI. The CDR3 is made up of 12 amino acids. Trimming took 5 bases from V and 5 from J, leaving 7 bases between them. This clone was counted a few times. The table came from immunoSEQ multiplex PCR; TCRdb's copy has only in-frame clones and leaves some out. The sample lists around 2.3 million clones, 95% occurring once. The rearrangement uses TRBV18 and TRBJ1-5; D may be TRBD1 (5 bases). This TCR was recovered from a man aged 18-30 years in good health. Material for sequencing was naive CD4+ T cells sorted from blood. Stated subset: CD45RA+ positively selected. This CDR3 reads CASSDSDQPQHF. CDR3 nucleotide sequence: TGTGCCAGCTCAGACAGTGATCAGCCCCAGCATTTT.